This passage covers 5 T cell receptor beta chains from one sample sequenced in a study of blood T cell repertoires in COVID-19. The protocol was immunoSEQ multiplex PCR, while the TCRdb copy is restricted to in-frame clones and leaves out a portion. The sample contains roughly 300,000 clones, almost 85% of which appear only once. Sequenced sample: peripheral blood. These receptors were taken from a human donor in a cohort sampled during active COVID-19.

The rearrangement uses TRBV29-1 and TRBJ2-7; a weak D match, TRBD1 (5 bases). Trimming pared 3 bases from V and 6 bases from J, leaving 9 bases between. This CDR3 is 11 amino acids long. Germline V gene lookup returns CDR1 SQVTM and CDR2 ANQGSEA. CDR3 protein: CSVDDSREQYF. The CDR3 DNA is TGCAGCGTTGATGACAGTCGCGAGCAGTACTTC.

CDR3 DNA: TGTGCCAGCAGCCCCGAGGGAGGAGTAGGCACAGATACGCAGTATTTT. Protein: CASSPEGGVGTDTQYF. The V gene is TRBV5-4, the J gene TRBJ2-3; D may be TRBD2 (6 bases). CDR1 is SGHNT and CDR2 is YYREEE in the germline V gene (reference sequence). The CDR3 runs 16 residues. Trimming pared 4 bases from V and 1 base from J, leaving 16 bases between.

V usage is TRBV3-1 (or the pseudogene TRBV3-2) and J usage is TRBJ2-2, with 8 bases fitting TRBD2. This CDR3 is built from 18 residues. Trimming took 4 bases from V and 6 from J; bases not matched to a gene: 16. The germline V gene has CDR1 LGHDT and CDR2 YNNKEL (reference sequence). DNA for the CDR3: TGTGCCAGCAGCCCCCAACCGGGGGGGCTTTATTGGCCCGGGGAGCTGTTTTTT. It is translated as CASSPQPGGLYWPGELFF.

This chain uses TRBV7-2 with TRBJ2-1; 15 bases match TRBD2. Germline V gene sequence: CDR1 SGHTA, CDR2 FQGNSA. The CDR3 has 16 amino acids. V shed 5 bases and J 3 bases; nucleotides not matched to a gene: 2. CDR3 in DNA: TGTGCCAGCAGCCTGGGACTAGCGGGGGGCTACAATGAGCAGTTCTTC. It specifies CASSLGLAGGYNEQFF.

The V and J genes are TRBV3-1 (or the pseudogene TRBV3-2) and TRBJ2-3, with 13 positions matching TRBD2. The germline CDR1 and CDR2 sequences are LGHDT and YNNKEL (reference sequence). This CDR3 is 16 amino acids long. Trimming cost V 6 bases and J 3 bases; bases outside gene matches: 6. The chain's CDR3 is CASREMGLAGTDTQYF. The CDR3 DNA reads TGTGCCAGCAGGGAAATGGGACTAGCGGGGACAGATACGCAGTATTTT.